This TCR beta chain is from a study of shared clonotypes between healthy human individuals (dated by TCRdb to 2020 to 2021). Regarding the research as a whole: The cohort comprised two women and a few men aged 18 to 49 years. Between about 0.85 and 8.9 billion PBMCs per donor were obtained by leukapheresis. To increase sequencing depth and limit assay-specific biases, different laboratories used diverse techniques to prepare libraries and sequence TCR repertoires. To estimate repertoire size and how much clonotype sharing occurs between individuals, the study deeply sequenced the blood TCR repertoires of several healthy adults. For each donor, three plates each were used for CD4 naive and CD4 memory, two plates were used for CD8 naive, and one plate was used for CD8 memory. What the study reported, not specific to this receptor: Sampling was limited to blood, and TCR repertoires in tissue likely differ from TCR repertoires in blood. The small number of donors limited the genetic and exposure-history diversity represented. Incomplete sequencing was indicated by rarefaction of sorted-subset datasets, despite the large sequencing depth. Naive subsets generally had larger estimated clonotype richness than memory subsets. Across four donors, around 5% of naive CD4, roughly 3.8% of naive CD8, roughly 2.3% of memory CD4, and 0.4% to 0.45% of memory CD8 clonotypes were shared. Clonotypes shared by all four sorted-subset donors showed higher generation probabilities than non-shared clonotypes. Pairwise subsampling led to the expectation that sequencing depth would affect the degree of clonotype sharing among donors.

As regards this clone: Its antigen has not been determined. No quality values exist for individual bases; no much larger clone is one base distant.

Using the deep immunoSEQ assay, multiplex PCR amplified TCR CDR3 regions from genomic DNA. Genomic DNA extracted from each cell subset was distributed evenly over all wells of several immunoSEQ 96-well plates, and each plate served as one replicate. For sorted subsets, each replicate PCR was loaded with 150 to 250 ng genomic DNA, equivalent to approximately 33,000 T cell genomes. The purified libraries were quantified using a Qubit 3.0 fluorometer, sized with a Bioanalyzer 2100, and then quantified again using the KAPA Library Quantification kit. Every immunoSEQ 96-well plate was sequenced on a separate single-read 150-cycle Illumina NextSeq 550 flow cell. For the original study's pipeline: Because the immunoSEQ output included only junctional sequences and no quality scores, the filtering could not be the same as the filtering used for full-length reads. To assign V/J genes and CDR3, sequences were annotated against IMGT germline references using PyIR, a Python wrapper for IgBLAST v1.9. Reads were removed for weak V/J assignments (E-value above 1e-6), missing CDR3, stop codons, out-of-frame junctions, or ambiguous translated residues. V3J clonotypes were defined as sequences sharing an identical inferred V gene, J gene, and CDR3 amino acid sequence. Percentage overlap between repertoires was computed as shared unique clonotypes divided by the size of the smaller repertoire. Repertoire richness was assessed with RTK rarefaction, the Chao1 estimator, and Recon v2.1 estimates of unobserved clonotypes. Generation probabilities for all TCRbeta clonotypes obtained by the gDNA method from a handful of donors were computed using OLGA. TCRdb stores this immuneACCESS table with in-frame sequences only. Part of the clones is absent; in the studies checked, under half of the shortfall reflects unresolved V genes, and no reason is known for the rest. V and J calls and clone size are copied from that table; D and trimming were computed from the DNA. The sample includes some 2 million clones, with roughly 94% observed a single time. 0.1% to 0.15% of the sample rests with the top ten.

The donors were healthy, HIV-negative adults with no recently reported acute infections or vaccinations. Every donor was a Caucasian adult living in Nashville, Tennessee, USA. CD4+ T cells were enriched by magnetic negative selection; naive cells were then positively selected on CD45RA, and the negative fraction formed the memory subset. After blood collection by leukapheresis, PBMCs were isolated using Ficoll-Histopaque density gradient centrifugation and then cryopreserved in the vapor phase of liquid nitrogen. Analytical flow cytometry was used to check the purity and quantity of every magnetically sorted T cell population. Each sorted fraction had its genomic DNA isolated and then quantified by UV absorbance on a Nanodrop 2000c. V was cut back by 2 bases and J by 3 bases, leaving a gap of 9 bases between them. CDR1 and CDR2, looked up from the germline V gene, are MGHRA and YSYEKL. Spanning cysteine to phenylalanine, the CDR3 consists of 14 amino acids. The entry retains the CDR3 DNA only, 42 bases that are in frame from base 1.

Sequenced material: naive CD4+ T cells sorted from blood. Reading the label with the study, this specimen's cell subset or site is: CD45RA+ positively selected. The source is a man aged 18 to 30 in good health. The rearranged segments are TRBV4-1 and TRBJ2-3, with the D gene too uncertain to name. This receptor has the CDR3 CASSQPRATDTQYF. The DNA sequence is as follows: TGCGCCAGCAGCCAACCACGGGCGACAGATACGCAGTATTTT.